The clone carrying this T cell receptor (beta chain) was counted between two and nine times. Its antigen is still unknown. This entry belongs to a study of blood T cells in healthy people across ages. The authors ran a second PCR of about 6 to 11 cycles using a sample-barcoded 5' primer and a J-beta primer mix. One entry per CDR3 protein, called by TCRdb with MiXCR from the 5' RACE reads. The top ten hold about a sixth of the sample, which has approximately 800,000 distinct CDR3 sequences, 35% to 50% seen once. Whole-study results and caveats: Comparison with aged donors showed that long-lived donors had more naive CD4+ cells and higher diversity. Measured against age, TCR beta diversity per million T cells decreased in a roughly linear manner.

The germline V and J ends were trimmed by 1 base and 7 bases, with 10 bases remaining between them. CDR3 size: 13 residues. Germline V gene sequence: CDR1 LGHDT, CDR2 YNNKEL (reference sequence). This receptor was identified in a man older than 75 in good health. The rearrangement uses TRBV3-1 and TRBJ1-2; D not resolved. Sample: blood. CDR3 sequence reads: CASSQAADSGYTF. As DNA, the CDR3 is TGTGCCAGCAGCCAAGCGGCGGACTCTGGCTACACCTTC.